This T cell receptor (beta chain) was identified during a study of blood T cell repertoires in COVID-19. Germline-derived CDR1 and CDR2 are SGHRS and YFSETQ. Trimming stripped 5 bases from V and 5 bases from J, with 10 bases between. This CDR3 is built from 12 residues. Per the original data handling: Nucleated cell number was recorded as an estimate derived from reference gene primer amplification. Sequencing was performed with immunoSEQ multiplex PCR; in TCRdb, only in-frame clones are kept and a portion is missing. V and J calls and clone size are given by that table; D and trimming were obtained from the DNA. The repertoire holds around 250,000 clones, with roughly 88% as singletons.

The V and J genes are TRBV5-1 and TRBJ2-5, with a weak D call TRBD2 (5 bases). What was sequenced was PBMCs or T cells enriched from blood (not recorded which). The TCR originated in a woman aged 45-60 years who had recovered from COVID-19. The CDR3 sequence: CASSGRGETQYF. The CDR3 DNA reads TGCGCCAGCAGTGGGCGAGGGGAGACCCAGTACTTC.